The 10 T cell receptor beta chains below come from one sample, sequenced in a study of shared clonotypes between healthy human individuals (TCRdb year 2020). Libraries were built with the immunoSEQ multiplex PCR assay. Here the immuneACCESS table is served through TCRdb, limited to in-frame sequences with V and J called. Missing clones are a known gap in these copies; in checked studies unresolved V genes cover under half, and the rest lacks a known reason. The sample profile shows hundreds of thousands of clones; around 96% of them were found once. Of the sample, less than 0.06% is held by the ten largest clones. Sequenced sample: naive CD4+ T cells sorted from blood. The sample's cell subset or site label is to be understood as: CD45RA+ positively selected. The receptor set was obtained from a woman aged 30 to 39 in good health.

The genes are TRBV5-1 and TRBJ2-7; unclear D gene. The CDR3 spans 15 residues. The germline V and J ends were trimmed by 0 bases and 5 bases, with 15 bases remaining between them. Germline CDR1 reads SGHRS; CDR2 reads YFSETQ. The CDR3: CASSLVITESNEQYF. The CDR3 bases are TGCGCCAGCAGCTTGGTCATTACAGAATCGAACGAGCAGTACTTC.

The DNA for the CDR3 is TGTGCCAGCTCCCGTGGGAGCAATGAAAAACTGTTTTTT. Protein: CASSRGSNEKLFF. V and J are TRBV18 and TRBJ1-4; D remains unclear. V lost 6 bases to trimming and J lost 5 bases, with 10 bases between them. Germline CDR1 reads KGHSH; CDR2 reads LQKENI. CDR3 size: 13 residues.

This clone was detected only once. The chain has TRBV5-1 and TRBJ2-1, with 10 bases that match TRBD2. The germline V gene encodes CDR1 SGHRS and CDR2 YFSETQ. The CDR3 runs to 16 residues. V dropped 0 bases and J dropped 5; count of bases not matched to a gene: 5. DNA of the CDR3: TGCGCCAGCAGCTTGGCTAGCGGGAGCTTGGACAATGAGCAGTTCTTC. Residues: CASSLASGSLDNEQFF.

This rearrangement joins TRBV11-2 to TRBJ1-1; D possibly corresponds to TRBD1 (6 bases). The germline V and J ends were trimmed by 7 bases and 5 bases, with 20 bases remaining between them. The CDR3 loop spans 15 amino acids. Germline CDR1 reads SGHAT; CDR2 reads FQNNGV. CDR3 DNA sequence: TGTGCCAGCACCCAGACTTCGGGGGCGAATACTGAAGCTTTCTTT. Translated: CASTQTSGANTEAFF.

This sequence joins TRBV28 and TRBJ1-1; D remains unclear. This CDR3 region has 12 residues. The ends were cut back, 4 bases at V and 6 bases at J, with 9 bases in the middle. Germline CDR1 and CDR2: MDHEN and SYDVKM. The CDR3 here is CASSSSVPEAFF. CDR3 bases: TGTGCCAGCAGTTCTTCCGTACCTGAAGCTTTCTTT.

This chain links TRBV2 with TRBJ2-3; 7 bases match TRBD2. The CDR3 has 15 residues. J was trimmed by 4 bases and V by 4 bases; bases with no gene match: 8. The germline CDR1 and CDR2 sequences are SNHLY and FYNNEI. CDR3 loop: CASSGRGRAPDTQYF. The CDR3 nucleotides are TGTGCCAGCAGTGGCCGTGGGAGGGCCCCAGATACGCAGTATTTT.

The rearrangement uses TRBV4-1 and TRBJ1-3; D unresolved. V lost 5 bases and J lost 6, with 20 bases in between. Germline lookup yields CDR1 MGHRA and CDR2 YSYEKL. This CDR3 contains 16 residues. The CDR3 bases are TGCGCCAGCAGCGAAAATGAGGCCCTGGCCTTAAACACCATATATTTT. Protein: CASSENEALALNTIYF.

Comment on this clone: At one end the junction does not follow the germline gene, possibly because of a read error. This chain links TRBV19 with TRBJ1-5; TRBD1 is a possible D gene (6 bases). Germline CDR1 reads LNHDA; CDR2 reads SQIVND (reference sequence). The CDR3 covers 16 residues. In DNA form, the CDR3 reads TGTGCCAGTACCCGGACAGACCGGTATAGCAATCAGTCCCAGCATTTT. It codes for CASTRTDRYSNQSQHF.

The chain's CDR3 is CASIGHSSSGNTIYF. The DNA of the CDR3 is TGTGCCAGCATCGGACATTCGAGCTCTGGAAACACCATATATTTT. The chain is built from TRBV28 and TRBJ1-3, with D possibly matching TRBD1 (5 bases). The germline V gene has CDR1 MDHEN and CDR2 SYDVKM. V was trimmed by 7 bases and J by 0 bases, leaving 13 bases between them. This CDR3 is built from 15 residues. The whole variable domain, remainder taken from reference TRBV28 and TRBJ1-3, is DVKVTQSSRYLVKRTGEKVFLECVQDMDHENMFWYRQDPGLGLRLIYFSYDVKMKEKGDIPEGYSVSREKKERFSLILESASTNQTSMYLCASIGHSSSGNTIYFGEGSWLTVV.

The CDR3 sequence: CASSSQKTGSSYNEQFF. CDR3 coding DNA: TGCGCCAGCAGTTCCCAGAAGACAGGGAGCTCCTACAATGAGCAGTTCTTC. The chain couples TRBV5-1 to TRBJ2-1, with 7 bases identical to TRBD1. Unmatched junction bases numbered 11, after V lost 5 bases and J lost 0 bases. CDR3 length equals 17 residues. Germline CDR1 is SGHRS and CDR2 is YFSETQ. Full variable domain (rest looked up from reference TRBV5-1 and TRBJ2-1): KAGVTQTPRYLIKTRGQQVTLSCSPISGHRSVSWYQQTPGQGLQFLFEYFSETQRNKGNFPGRFSGRQFSNSRSEMNVSTLELGDSALYLCASSSQKTGSSYNEQFFGPGTRLTVL.